Each of the 9 T cell receptor beta chains below was sequenced from the same sample in a study of T cell responses to AZD1222 COVID-19 vaccine. Produced via immunoSEQ multiplex PCR; TCRdb's table is partial and in-frame only. The sample comprises 130,000 to 150,000 clones, more than 85% of which are singletons, and less than 15% rests with the top ten. The material was peripheral blood, obtained after recovery from COVID-19. Receptor source: an adult who had recovered from COVID-19.

This clone occurred once. The rearrangement joins TRBV28 to TRBJ2-2; D ambiguous. This CDR3 spans 13 amino acids. V was shortened by 7 bases and J by 1 base, with 7 bases between the two germline ends. Germline V gene data show CDR1 as MDHEN and CDR2 as SYDVKM. CDR3 coding DNA: TGTGCCAGCATCCCCGGGAACACCGGGGAGCTGTTTTTT. It translates to CASIPGNTGELFF.

V and J are TRBV6-6 and TRBJ1-6, with 7 bases aligning to TRBD1. The CDR3 has 16 amino acids. Germline trimming cut 5 bases from V and 7 bases from J; bases unmatched to any gene: 11. CDR1 MNHNY and CDR2 SVGAGI come from the germline V gene (reference sequence). The CDR3 spells CASSRRQGALNSPLHF. CDR3 in DNA: TGTGCCAGCAGTCGAAGACAGGGTGCCCTAAATTCACCCCTCCACTTT.

The chain has TRBV7-9 and TRBJ2-5; 7 nucleotides align to TRBD2. V shed 5 bases and J 5 bases; nucleotides not matched to a gene: 11. There are 15 residues in the CDR3. Germline CDR1 SEHNR, CDR2 FQNEAQ (reference sequence). The CDR3, as DNA: TGTGCCAGCAGCGAGCGGACGTACGGGGGGGAGACCCAGTACTTC. Residues: CASSERTYGGETQYF.

This chain links TRBV9 with TRBJ2-2; 7 nucleotides match TRBD1. Germline-derived CDR1 and CDR2 are SGDLS and YYNGEE. V lost 4 bases to trimming and J lost 0 bases; unmatched junction nucleotides: 9. The CDR3 sequence is 17 residues long. The CDR3 sequence: CASSLTTGQTNTGELFF. For the CDR3, the DNA is TGTGCCAGCAGCCTCACGACGGGACAGACGAACACCGGGGAGCTGTTTTTT. The variable domain in full, completed from reference TRBV9 and TRBJ2-2, reads DSGVTQTPKHLITATGQRVTLRCSPRSGDLSVYWYQQSLDQGLQFLIQYYNGEERAKGNILERFSAQQFPDLHSELNLSSLELGDSALYFCASSLTTGQTNTGELFFGEGSRLTVL.

This clone was counted a single time. The chain joins TRBV11-3 to TRBJ2-1; unclear D gene. The germline V gene has CDR1 SGHNT and CDR2 YENEEA. This CDR3 has 12 amino acids. Trimming took off 6 bases at V and 9 bases at J, with 12 bases between the two ends. DNA for the CDR3: TGTGCCAGCAGTTTCAGGAACAGTGAGCAGTTCTTC. This encodes CASSFRNSEQFF.

The chain couples TRBV28 to TRBJ2-2, with D possibly matching TRBD1 (5 bases). The germline V and J ends were trimmed by 4 bases and 7 bases, with 10 bases remaining between them. The CDR3 covers 13 residues. The germline CDR1 and CDR2 sequences are MDHEN and SYDVKM. The CDR3 here is CASSSGLGGELFF. The CDR3 DNA reads TGTGCCAGCAGTTCAGGGTTGGGCGGGGAGCTGTTTTTT.

J is TRBJ2-1 and V is TRBV2; D uncertain. Germline lookup yields CDR1 SNHLY and CDR2 FYNNEI. V was cut by 8 bases and J by 6 bases, with 14 bases left in between. CDR3 length: 13 amino acids. CDR3 sequence (DNA): TGTGCCAGCGGAGTAGGGTGGGCCAATGAGCAGTTCTTC. Translating it yields CASGVGWANEQFF. The full variable domain, completed using reference TRBV2 and TRBJ2-1, is EPEVTQTPSHQVTQMGQEVILRCVPISNHLYFYWYRQILGQKVEFLVSFYNNEISEKSEIFDDQFSVERPDGSNFTLKIRSTKLEDSAMYFCASGVGWANEQFFGPGTRLTVL.

The rearrangement links TRBV19 to TRBJ2-7; D is perhaps TRBD1 (5 bases). This CDR3 contains 14 residues. V was clipped by 7 bases and J by 7 bases, with 20 bases between them. Germline V gene data show CDR1 as LNHDA and CDR2 as SQIVND (reference sequence). The CDR3 DNA follows: TGTGCCAGTACCCGCCTCGCAGGGTCTGGAGAGCAGTACTTC. Protein product: CASTRLAGSGEQYF.

The chain is built from TRBV27 and TRBJ2-1; a possible D gene is TRBD1 (6 bases). The germline CDR1 and CDR2 sequences are MNHEY and SMNVEV (reference sequence). The CDR3 contains 15 residues. Trimming cost V 0 bases and J 5 bases, with 11 bases left between them. The CDR3 DNA follows: TGTGCCAGCAGTTTATCGAACGGACAGAACAATGAGCAGTTCTTC. It codes for CASSLSNGQNNEQFF.